Included here is one T cell receptor beta chain sequence, with context. This sample stems from a study of blood T cell repertoires in COVID-19. Looking at the study overall: The origin of the acute and convalescent COVID-19 samples was the United States, Italy and Spain. In each case, the material was cDNA or gDNA derived from T cells, B-cell-depleted T cells, or PBMCs.

The CDR3 contains 14 residues. The V gene end was trimmed by 4 bases and the J gene end by 7 bases; junction bases not matched to a gene: 9. Germline V lookup: CDR1 LGHDT, CDR2 YNNKEL (reference sequence). Per the original data handling: Amplification with reference gene primers provided the estimates of nucleated cell counts. The method was immunoSEQ multiplex PCR; TCRdb's version includes in-frame clones alone and lacks a portion of them. That table supplies the V and J calls and clone size; D and trimming were determined from the DNA. The sample records just over 20,000 clones, around 86% being singletons.

The rearrangement joins TRBV3-1 (or the pseudogene TRBV3-2) to TRBJ2-5; TRBD1 matches at 7 bases. Sequencing was carried out using peripheral blood. This receptor was obtained from a man aged 45-65 years with active COVID-19. The CDR3 coding sequence is TGTGCCAGCAGCCTCGGACAGGTTGAAGTGACCCAGTACTTC. Translating gives CASSLGQVEVTQYF.